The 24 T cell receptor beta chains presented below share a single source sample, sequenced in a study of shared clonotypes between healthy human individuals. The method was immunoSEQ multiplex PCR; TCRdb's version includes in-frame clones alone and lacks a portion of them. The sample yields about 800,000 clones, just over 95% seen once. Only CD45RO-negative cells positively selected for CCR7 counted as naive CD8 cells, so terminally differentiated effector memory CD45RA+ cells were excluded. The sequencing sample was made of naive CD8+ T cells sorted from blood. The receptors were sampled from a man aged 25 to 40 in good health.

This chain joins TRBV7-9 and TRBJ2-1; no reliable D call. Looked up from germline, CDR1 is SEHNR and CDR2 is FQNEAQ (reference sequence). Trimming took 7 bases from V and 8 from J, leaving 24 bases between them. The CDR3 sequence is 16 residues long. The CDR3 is CASTQLGPPDGDEQFF. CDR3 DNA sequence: TGTGCCAGCACCCAGCTAGGACCCCCCGATGGCGATGAGCAGTTCTTC.

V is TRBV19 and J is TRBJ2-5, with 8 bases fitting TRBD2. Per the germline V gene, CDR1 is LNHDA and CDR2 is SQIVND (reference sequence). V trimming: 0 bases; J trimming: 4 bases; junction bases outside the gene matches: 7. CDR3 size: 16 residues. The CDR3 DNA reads TGTGCCAGTAGTATAGACGGGAGGGCCTTCTTAGAGACCCAGTACTTC. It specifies CASSIDGRAFLETQYF.

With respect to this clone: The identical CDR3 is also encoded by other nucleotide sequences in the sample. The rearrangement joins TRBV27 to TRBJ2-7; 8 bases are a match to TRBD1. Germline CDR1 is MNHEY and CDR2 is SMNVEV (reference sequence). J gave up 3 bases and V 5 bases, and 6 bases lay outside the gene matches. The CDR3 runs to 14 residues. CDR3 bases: TGTGCCAGCAGTCCCTGGACAGGGTTCTACGAGCAGTACTTC. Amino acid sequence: CASSPWTGFYEQYF.

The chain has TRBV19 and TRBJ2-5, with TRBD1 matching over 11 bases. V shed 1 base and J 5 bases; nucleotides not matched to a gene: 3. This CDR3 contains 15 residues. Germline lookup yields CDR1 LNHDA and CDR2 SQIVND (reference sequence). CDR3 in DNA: TGTGCCAGTAGTATAGGGACAGGGGGCTTTGAGACCCAGTACTTC. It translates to CASSIGTGGFETQYF.

This chain's CDR3 is CASRFQGGPNEKLFF. In DNA, the CDR3 is TGTGCCAGCAGATTCCAGGGCGGACCTAATGAAAAACTGTTTTTT. This chain links TRBV25-1 with TRBJ1-4, with D possibly being TRBD1 (5 bases). Trimming shortened V by 6 bases and J by 3 bases, and 14 bases separated the two germline ends. Looked up from germline, CDR1 is MGHDK and CDR2 is SYGVNS. The CDR3 extends over 15 amino acids.

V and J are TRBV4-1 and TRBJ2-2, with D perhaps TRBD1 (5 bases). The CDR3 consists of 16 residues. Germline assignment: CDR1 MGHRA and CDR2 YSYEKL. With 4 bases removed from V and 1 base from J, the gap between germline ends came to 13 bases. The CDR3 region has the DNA TGCGCCAGCAGCCGTCATTCAGGGAAGAACACCGGGGAGCTGTTTTTT. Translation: CASSRHSGKNTGELFF.

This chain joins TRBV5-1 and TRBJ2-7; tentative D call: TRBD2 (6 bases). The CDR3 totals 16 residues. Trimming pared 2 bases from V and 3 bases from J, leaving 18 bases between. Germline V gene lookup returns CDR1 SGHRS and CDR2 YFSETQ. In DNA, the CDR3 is TGCGCCAGCAGCTTCGGTGTCGGACTACTTAACTACGAGCAGTACTTC. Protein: CASSFGVGLLNYEQYF.

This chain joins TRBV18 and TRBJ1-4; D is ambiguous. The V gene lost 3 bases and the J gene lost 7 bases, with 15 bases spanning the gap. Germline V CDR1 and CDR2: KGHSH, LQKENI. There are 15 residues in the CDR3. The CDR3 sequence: CASSPFNGMGEKLFF. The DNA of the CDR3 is TGTGCCAGCTCACCGTTTAACGGGATGGGTGAAAAACTGTTTTTT. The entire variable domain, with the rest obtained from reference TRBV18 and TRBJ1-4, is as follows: NAGVMQNPRHLVRRRGQEARLRCSPMKGHSHVYWYRQLPEEGLKFMVYLQKENIIDESGMPKERFSAEFPKEGPSILRIQQVVRGDSAAYFCASSPFNGMGEKLFFGSGTQLSVL.

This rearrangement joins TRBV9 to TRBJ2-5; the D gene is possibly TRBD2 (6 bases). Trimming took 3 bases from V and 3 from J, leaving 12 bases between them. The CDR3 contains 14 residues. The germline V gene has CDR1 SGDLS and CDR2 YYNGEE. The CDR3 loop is CASSALGLEETQYF. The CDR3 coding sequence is TGTGCCAGCAGCGCCTTGGGACTCGAAGAGACCCAGTACTTC.

The CDR3 sequence is CASSTYRKANYGYTF. CDR3 nucleotide sequence: TGTGCCAGCAGTACCTACAGGAAAGCTAACTATGGCTACACCTTC. J is TRBJ1-2 and V is TRBV28, with D possibly matching TRBD1 (5 bases). The CDR3 extends over 15 amino acids. The V gene's germline CDR1 is MDHEN and CDR2 SYDVKM. The V end was cut by 5 bases, the J end by 0 bases, with 13 bases between.

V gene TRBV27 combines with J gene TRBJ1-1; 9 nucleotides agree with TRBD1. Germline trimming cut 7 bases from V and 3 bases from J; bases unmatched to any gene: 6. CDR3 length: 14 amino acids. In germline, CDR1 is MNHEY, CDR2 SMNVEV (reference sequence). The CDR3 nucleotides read TGTGCCAGCATGGGGACAGGGTTCGACACTGAAGCTTTCTTT. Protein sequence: CASMGTGFDTEAFF.

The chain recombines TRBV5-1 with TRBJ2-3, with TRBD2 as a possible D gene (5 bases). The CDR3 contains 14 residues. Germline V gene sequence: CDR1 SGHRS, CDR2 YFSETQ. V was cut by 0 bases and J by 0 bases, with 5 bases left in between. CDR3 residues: CASSLERSTDTQYF. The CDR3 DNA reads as TGCGCCAGCAGCTTGGAGCGGAGCACAGATACGCAGTATTTT.

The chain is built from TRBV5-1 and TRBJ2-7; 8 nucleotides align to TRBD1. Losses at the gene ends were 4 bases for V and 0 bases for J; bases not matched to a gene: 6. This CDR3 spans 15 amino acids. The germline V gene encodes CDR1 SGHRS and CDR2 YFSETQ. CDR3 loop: CASSPRQGRSYEQYF. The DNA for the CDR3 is TGCGCCAGCAGCCCCCGACAGGGGCGCTCCTACGAGCAGTACTTC.

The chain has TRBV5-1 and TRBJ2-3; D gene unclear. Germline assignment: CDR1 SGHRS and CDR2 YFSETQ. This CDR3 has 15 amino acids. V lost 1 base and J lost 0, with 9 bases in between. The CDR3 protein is CASSLYGSSTDTQYF. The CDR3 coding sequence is TGCGCCAGCAGCTTGTACGGATCTAGCACAGATACGCAGTATTTT. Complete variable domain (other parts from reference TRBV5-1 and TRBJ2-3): KAGVTQTPRYLIKTRGQQVTLSCSPISGHRSVSWYQQTPGQGLQFLFEYFSETQRNKGNFPGRFSGRQFSNSRSEMNVSTLELGDSALYLCASSLYGSSTDTQYFGPGTRLTVL.

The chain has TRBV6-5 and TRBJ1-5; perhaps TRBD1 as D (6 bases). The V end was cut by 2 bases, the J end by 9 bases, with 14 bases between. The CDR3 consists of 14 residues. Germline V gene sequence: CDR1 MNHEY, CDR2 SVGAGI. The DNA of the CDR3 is TGTGCCAGCAGTTACAGTCAGGGGCAGGGGCCCCAGCATTTT. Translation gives CASSYSQGQGPQHF.

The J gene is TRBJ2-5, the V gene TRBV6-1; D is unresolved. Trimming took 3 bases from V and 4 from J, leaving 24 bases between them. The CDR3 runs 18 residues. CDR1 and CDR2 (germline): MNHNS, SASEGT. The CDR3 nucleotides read TGTGCCAGCAGTGACAAAAAAGGGTGGGCGCGGTTGTCAGAGACCCAGTACTTC. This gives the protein CASSDKKGWARLSETQYF.

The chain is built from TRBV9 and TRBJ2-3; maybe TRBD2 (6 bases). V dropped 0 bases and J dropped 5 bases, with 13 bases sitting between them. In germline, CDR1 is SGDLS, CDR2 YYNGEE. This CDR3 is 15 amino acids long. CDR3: CASSVDFQGGDTQYF. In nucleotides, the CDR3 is TGTGCCAGCAGCGTAGACTTCCAGGGAGGAGATACGCAGTATTTT.

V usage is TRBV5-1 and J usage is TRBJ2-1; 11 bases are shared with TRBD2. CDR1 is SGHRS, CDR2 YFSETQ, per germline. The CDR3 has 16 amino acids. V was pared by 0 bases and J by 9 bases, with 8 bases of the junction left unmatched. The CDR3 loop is CASSLETSGRGVEQFF. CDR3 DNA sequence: TGCGCCAGCAGCTTGGAAACTAGCGGGAGAGGGGTTGAGCAGTTCTTC.

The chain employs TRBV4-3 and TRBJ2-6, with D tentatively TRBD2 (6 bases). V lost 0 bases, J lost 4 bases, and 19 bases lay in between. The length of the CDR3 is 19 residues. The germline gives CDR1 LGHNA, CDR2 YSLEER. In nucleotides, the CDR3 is TGCGCCAGCAGCCAAGACCTAGTCCGGGAGCTGGCAGGGGCCAACGTCCTGACTTTC. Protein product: CASSQDLVRELAGANVLTF.

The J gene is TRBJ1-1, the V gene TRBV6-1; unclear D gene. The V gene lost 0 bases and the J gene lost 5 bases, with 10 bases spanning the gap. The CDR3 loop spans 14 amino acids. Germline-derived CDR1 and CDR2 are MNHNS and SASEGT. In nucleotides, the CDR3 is TGTGCCAGCAGTGAAGCTGGGGTAATGACTGAAGCTTTCTTT. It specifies CASSEAGVMTEAFF.

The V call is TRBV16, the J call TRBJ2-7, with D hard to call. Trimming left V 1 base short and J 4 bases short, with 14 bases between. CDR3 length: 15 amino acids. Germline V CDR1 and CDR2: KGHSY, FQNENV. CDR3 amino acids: CASSQYKPSNYEQYF. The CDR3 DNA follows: TGTGCCAGCAGCCAATACAAGCCCTCCAATTACGAGCAGTACTTC. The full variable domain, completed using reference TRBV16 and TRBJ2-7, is GEEVAQTPKHLVRGEGQKAKLYCAPIKGHSYVFWYQQVLKNEFKFLISFQNENVFDETGMPKERFSAKCLPNSPCSLEIQATKLEDSAVYFCASSQYKPSNYEQYFGPGTRLTVT.

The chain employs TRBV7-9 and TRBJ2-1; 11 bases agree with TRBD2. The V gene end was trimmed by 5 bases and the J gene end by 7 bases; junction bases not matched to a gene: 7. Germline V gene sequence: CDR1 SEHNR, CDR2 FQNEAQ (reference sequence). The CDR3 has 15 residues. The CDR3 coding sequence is TGTGCCAGCAGCCGACCGGGACTAGCGGTGAATGAGCAGTTCTTC. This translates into CASSRPGLAVNEQFF.

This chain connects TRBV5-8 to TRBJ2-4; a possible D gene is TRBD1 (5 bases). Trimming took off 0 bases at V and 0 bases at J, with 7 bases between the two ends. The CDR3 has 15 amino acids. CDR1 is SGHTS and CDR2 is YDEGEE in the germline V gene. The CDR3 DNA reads TGTGCCAGCAGCTTGGGACAGCTAGCCAAAAACATTCAGTACTTC. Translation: CASSLGQLAKNIQYF. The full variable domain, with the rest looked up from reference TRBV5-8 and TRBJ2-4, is EAGVTQSPTHLIKTRGQQATLRCSPISGHTSVYWYQQALGLGLQFLLWYDEGEERNRGNFPPRFSGRQFPNYSSELNVNALELEDSALYLCASSLGQLAKNIQYFGAGTRLSVL.

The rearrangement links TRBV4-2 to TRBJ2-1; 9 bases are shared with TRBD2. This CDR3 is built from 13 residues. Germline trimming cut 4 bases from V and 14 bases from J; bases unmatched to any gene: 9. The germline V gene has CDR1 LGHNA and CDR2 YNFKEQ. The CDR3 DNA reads TGTGCCAGCAGCCCTTCCGAGCGGGAGGAAAAGTTCTTC. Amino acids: CASSPSEREEKFF.